This note documents a single TCR beta chain sequence. In the original processing: Researchers report that nucleated cell counts were estimated from reference gene primer amplification. Repertoires were generated with immunoSEQ multiplex PCR, while TCRdb's copy carries only in-frame clones and drops some. V and J calls and clone size are given by that table; D and trimming were obtained from the DNA. The sample yields 260,000 or so clones, roughly 86% seen once. This sample stems from a study of blood T cell repertoires in COVID-19. Study as a whole: Both acute and convalescent COVID-19 samples were obtained from the United States, Italy and Spain. From T cells, B-cell-depleted T cells, or PBMCs came the material, which was cDNA or gDNA.

V was shortened by 0 bases and J by 7 bases, with 19 bases between the two germline ends. CDR1 is SGHAT, CDR2 FQNNGV, per germline. The CDR3 is made up of 16 amino acids. The chain uses TRBV11-2 and TRBJ2-7, with D tentatively TRBD2 (5 bases). The sample was peripheral blood. The clonotype was recovered from a man aged 18 to 29 with active or convalescent COVID-19. In DNA form, the CDR3 reads TGTGCCAGCAGCTTAGATAAGGGAGAGGCCCCCTTGGAGCAGTACTTC. This codes for CASSLDKGEAPLEQYF.